This TCR beta chain stems from a study of T-cell memory formation after mild COVID-19. Study-wide context: Largely, the TCR clusters proved donor specific.

Notes on this clonotype: Its specificity is not known.

Regarding the study as a whole: There was a balanced CD4/CD8 profile in clones contracting day 15 to 85, and later expanders leaned CD4+. What remained unconfirmed was the SARS-CoV-2 specificity of second-wave clones peaking on day 37.

This CDR3 is built from 15 residues. Germline V lookup: CDR1 LGHNA, CDR2 YNFKEQ. The ends were cut back, 1 base at V and 4 bases at J, with 12 bases in the middle. TCR alpha and TCR beta cDNA libraries with sample barcodes and UMIs came from 5'RACE using constant-segment primers. TCRdb called the 5' RACE reads again in MiXCR, with one record for every CDR3 protein. This sample has about 310,000 distinct CDR3 sequences, with about 16% found just once. Sequencing was performed on PBMCs or a T cell subset sorted from them (not recorded which). This chain connects TRBV4-2 to TRBJ2-3; D ambiguous. This sequence originates from a man aged 18 to 35 who had mild COVID-19 (a few samples of this study predate the infection). Cell type and time point are not known. This chain's CDR3 is CASSQGNGYADTQYF. For the CDR3, the DNA is TGTGCCAGCAGCCAAGGAAACGGGTACGCAGATACGCAGTATTTT.